The clone carrying this T cell receptor (beta chain) was found a few times. A read error may be the cause here, since a much bigger clone is one base away. Priming with a constant-region primer yielded TCR beta cDNA from around 540 ng total RNA. A slightly modified ARM-PCR protocol with three nested multiplex PCR rounds produced these TCR beta libraries. The study ran its first two PCR rounds for approximately 11 cycles each, using TRBV1-TRBV30 forward primers and a C-beta reverse primer. Using its own MiXCR run on the multiplex PCR reads, TCRdb lists one record per CDR3 protein. The sample carries around 330,000 distinct CDR3 sequences, approximately 58% recorded once. This sample is part of a study of tumor-infiltrating lymphocytes in primary liver carcinoma. Blood RNA was derived from unsorted whole blood, and germline DNA was extracted too. J lost 5 bases, V lost 5 bases, and 5 bases had no gene match. CDR3 length: 13 amino acids. Germline V lookup: CDR1 SGHAT, CDR2 FQNNGV.

The sequencing input was peripheral blood. The receptor was derived from a woman aged 25 to 39 with primary liver carcinoma and hepatitis B virus infection. The chain employs TRBV11-2 and TRBJ2-7, with 8 positions matching TRBD2. As DNA, the CDR3 is TGTGCCAGCAGCCTTTTAGCGGGAAACGAGCAGTACTTC. It yields the protein CASSLLAGNEQYF.